This T cell receptor beta chain was sequenced in a study of glioma-infiltrating T cells. Concerning this clonotype: Just one base apart from a much larger clone, this may be a read error.

TCR alpha and beta CDR3 regions were amplified from RNA using iRepertoire nested multiplex PCR. TCRdb analysed the multiplex PCR reads with MiXCR anew, one entry per CDR3 protein. The repertoire has 300,000 to 450,000 distinct CDR3 sequences, 41% of them found once; the top ten carry about 12%. V gave up 6 bases and J gave up 7 bases, with 21 bases separating them. The CDR3 sequence is 15 residues long. Germline CDR1 MDHEN, CDR2 SYDVKM. V gene TRBV28 combines with J gene TRBJ1-1; D might be TRBD1 (6 bases). Sequencing used glioma tissue, nonneoplastic brain tissue, or PBMCs (not recorded which). The TCR originated in a human donor with low-grade glioma or glioblastoma, undergoing nonglioma brain surgery, or in good health (not recorded which). As DNA, the CDR3 is TGTGCCAGCAGCTCCTTCGAGAGGGGGAATAATGAAGCTTTCTTT. Translating gives CASSSFERGNNEAFF.